The 11 T cell receptor beta chains below were found in one sample sequenced in a study of Graves' ophthalmopathy and Graves' hyperthyroidism. Scientists amplified the TCR beta CDR3 regions from RNA transcripts. HTBI primers served in a first-round RT-PCR, which a second-round multiplex PCR followed. One entry per CDR3 protein, called by TCRdb with MiXCR from the multiplex PCR reads. This table has more than 300,000 distinct CDR3 sequences, about 15% appearing once. Sequenced material: peripheral blood. The receptors stem from an adult woman with stable Graves' hyperthyroidism.

The J gene is TRBJ2-5, the V gene TRBV6-1, with 11 nucleotides matching TRBD1. The CDR3 covers 14 residues. The germline V gene encodes CDR1 MNHNS and CDR2 SASEGT. V lost 5 bases and J lost 5; bases outside the gene matches: 4. The CDR3 reads CASSPGQGEETQYF. CDR3 in DNA: TGTGCCAGCAGTCCGGGACAGGGGGAGGAGACCCAGTACTTC.

This clonotype was seen repeatedly, ten times or more. The chain recombines TRBV12-3 or TRBV12-4 with TRBJ1-1, with 8 positions matching TRBD1. Losses at the gene ends were 5 bases for V and 6 bases for J; bases not matched to a gene: 8. The CDR3 has 14 amino acids. This CDR3 reads CASSISGGWAEAFF. In DNA, the CDR3 is TGTGCCAGCAGTATATCAGGGGGCTGGGCTGAAGCTTTCTTT.

This chain uses TRBV6-2 or TRBV6-3 with TRBJ2-2; a weak D match, TRBD2 (5 bases). Germline-derived CDR1 and CDR2 are MNHEY and SVGEGT. The CDR3 is made up of 16 amino acids. The V and J ends lost 7 bases and 5 bases respectively, with 20 bases between them. CDR3 DNA: TGTGCCAGCAAGCGGAGAGGGAGCGTGAATACCGGGGAGCTGTTTTTT. Amino acids: CASKRRGSVNTGELFF.

Note on this clonotype: This may be a read error, as it is one base from a much larger clone. The chain joins TRBV6-5 to TRBJ1-1; 9 nucleotides align to TRBD1. CDR3 length: 13 residues. The ends lost 2 bases at V and 8 bases at J; junction bases unmatched: 3. Germline lookup yields CDR1 MNHEY and CDR2 SVGAGI. The CDR3 coding sequence is TGTGCCAGCAGTTACACCGGACAGGGGGAAGCTTTCTTT. Protein sequence: CASSYTGQGEAFF.

The genes are TRBV12-3 or TRBV12-4 and TRBJ1-6; D may be TRBD1 (5 bases). The germline V and J ends were trimmed by 6 bases and 11 bases, with 11 bases remaining between them. This CDR3 contains 12 residues. CDR3: CASRYSRAPLHF. The CDR3 region has the DNA TGTGCCAGCAGGTACAGCAGGGCACCCCTCCACTTT.

This clonotype was observed at least ten times. This rearrangement joins TRBV2 to TRBJ2-7; D uncertain. The length of the CDR3 is 15 residues. Germline assignment: CDR1 SNHLY and CDR2 FYNNEI. Trimming took off 3 bases at V and 2 bases at J, with 14 bases between the two ends. This CDR3 is CASSDTDGRTYEQYF. CDR3 DNA sequence: TGTGCCAGCAGTGATACGGACGGTCGGACCTACGAGCAGTACTTC.

This chain connects TRBV11-2 to TRBJ2-2; D gene ambiguous. This CDR3 region has 19 residues. Per the germline V gene, CDR1 is SGHAT and CDR2 is FQNNGV. With 5 bases removed from V and 0 bases from J, the gap between germline ends came to 22 bases. In DNA form, the CDR3 reads TGTGCCAGCAGCAAAACCGTTGGGTGGGGAAGGGCGAACACCGGGGAGCTGTTTTTT. Residues: CASSKTVGWGRANTGELFF.

This clonotype has only a few counts. This sequence joins TRBV5-5 and TRBJ1-6; 9 bases align to TRBD1. V gave up 0 bases and J gave up 9 bases; unmatched junction bases: 7. The CDR3 is 16 residues long. Germline CDR1 and CDR2: SGHKS and YYEKEE (reference sequence). CDR3 in amino acids: CASSLARDRVTSPLHF. The CDR3 DNA reads as TGTGCCAGCAGCTTGGCCCGGGACAGGGTCACTTCACCCCTCCACTTT. Drawing the rest from reference TRBV5-5 and TRBJ1-6, the complete variable domain is DAGVTQSPTHLIKTRGQQVTLRCSPISGHKSVSWYQQVLGQGPQFIFQYYEKEERGRGNFPDRFSARQFPNYSSELNVNALLLGDSALYLCASSLARDRVTSPLHFGNGTRLTVT.

Many counts were recorded for this clonotype. Here the CDR3 DNA reads TGTGCCATCAGTGAGTCTTCAGGGGTCTATGGCTACACCTTC. Amino acid sequence: CAISESSGVYGYTF. The chain is built from TRBV10-3 and TRBJ1-2; D is possibly TRBD1 (6 bases). The CDR3 runs 14 residues. Trimming took 0 bases from V and 4 from J, leaving 9 bases between them. The germline gives CDR1 ENHRY, CDR2 SYGVKD.

This clonotype was seen more than once but under ten times. The CDR3 does not end in the conserved phenylalanine or tryptophan, so this is likely a read error. The chain joins TRBV6-2 or TRBV6-3 to TRBJ2-2; no firm D call. This CDR3 comprises 16 residues. The V gene lost 0 bases and the J gene lost 6 bases, with 14 bases spanning the gap. Germline CDR1 and CDR2: MNHEY and SVGEGT. The CDR3 loop reads CASSYSIGRVPGELFL. CDR3 nucleotides: TGTGCCAGCAGTTACTCCATCGGACGGGTCCCCGGGGAGCTGTTTCTT.

In its sample, this clonotype was seen many times. CDR3 residues: CASSSINSREANYGYTF. In DNA, the CDR3 is TGTGCCAGCAGTTCCATAAATTCGAGGGAAGCTAACTATGGCTACACCTTC. The chain is built from TRBV28 and TRBJ1-2; D is uncertain. The CDR3 has 17 amino acids. Trimming shortened V by 4 bases and J by 0 bases, and 18 bases separated the two germline ends. Per germline, CDR1 MDHEN and CDR2 SYDVKM.